Listed below are T cell receptor beta chains from one sample, sequenced in a study of cytomegalovirus exposure and HLA in healthy donors. Generated by immunoSEQ multiplex PCR, the TCRdb table keeps only in-frame clones and is missing some. The sample holds 120,000 or so clones, approximately 95% seen once. The sequencing input was PBMCs. The receptor set was obtained from a young man in good health and CMV-seronegative. The CDR3 runs from the conserved cysteine through the conserved F or W.

v_call,j_call,cdr3_aa
TRBV4-2,TRBJ2-7,CASSQDSAQLAGGNEQYF
TRBV4-3,TRBJ2-3,CASSQLNEPTDTQYF
TRBV13,NA,CASSFRRVQPSYEQYF
TRBV4-1,TRBJ2-7,CASSQRGNEQYF
TRBV27,TRBJ1-1,CASSHQGAAFF
TRBV7-2,TRBJ2-7,CASSLELAGGGEQYF
TRBV30,TRBJ2-1,CAWTAGGPGNEQFF
TRBV19,TRBJ2-5,CASSETGRSPETQYF
TRBV25-1,TRBJ2-7,CASGLTGTAYEQYF
TRBV19,TRBJ1-2,CASSIGPYGYTF
TRBV7-9,TRBJ2-2,CASSRGGINTGELFF
TRBV19,TRBJ2-7,CAKTNQREDYEQYF
TRBV4-1,TRBJ2-3,CASSQDGLAGTQYF
TRBV4-3,TRBJ2-7,CASSQSGSPYYEQYF
TRBV7-9,TRBJ1-2,CASSTREIYGYTF
TRBV15,TRBJ1-4,CATSRYPRTATNEKLFF
TRBV4-3,TRBJ2-1,CASSLRSGRAGEQFF
TRBV6-5,TRBJ2-1,CASSYPLSGIEQFF
TRBV2,TRBJ2-3,CASRGGRDWGTDTQYF
TRBV11-2,TRBJ2-4,CASKLLAGGKNIQYF
TRBV9,TRBJ2-6,CASTPGGGANVLTF
TRBV7-7,TRBJ2-7,CASSPAGTGGTYEQYF
TRBV7-2,TRBJ1-4,CASSLGRTGEKLFF
TRBV29-1,TRBJ2-7,CSVVDPTDSYEQYF
TRBV7-9,TRBJ2-1,CASSPAAGSGYNEQFF
TRBV28,TRBJ2-7,CASSPLDSPSGSGEQYF
TRBV19,TRBJ1-2,CASSNGGNYGYTF
TRBV16,TRBJ2-3,CASSNQHGKGTDTQYF
TRBV7-9,TRBJ2-1,CASSYKSLAGANEQFF
TRBV6-5,TRBJ2-5,CASSYTRDSQRETQYF
TRBV19,TRBJ1-1,CASTALPGQGYTEAFF
TRBV7-9,TRBJ2-2,CASSLAQGPFTGELFF
TRBV5-4,TRBJ2-7,CASSLWSVHEQYF
TRBV4-1,TRBJ1-1,CASSFRPGGETEAFF
TRBV7-9,TRBJ1-2,CASSPDSIYGYTF
TRBV29-1,TRBJ1-1,CSVERNTEAFF
TRBV4-3,TRBJ1-1,CASSQSRRGLAFF
TRBV5-1,TRBJ1-4,CASSLSGLGEKLFF
TRBV19,TRBJ1-5,CASSRPGEPQHF
TRBV7-3,TRBJ2-1,CASSLSGAPNEQFF
TRBV6-6,TRBJ2-7,CASSYSYRDRYYEQYF
TRBV28,TRBJ2-7,CASRATGSSYEQYF
TRBV4-3,TRBJ2-2,CASSQDALAGGPKPGELFF
TRBV4-2,TRBJ1-1,CASSQRQNTEAFF
TRBV29-1,TRBJ1-3,CSVEDLGGSGNTIYF
TRBV27,TRBJ2-5,CASSLIRVSGSPGETQYF
TRBV7-9,TRBJ2-7,CASSLAQTVYEQYF
TRBV2,TRBJ1-4,CASKPQATNEKLFF
TRBV1,TRBJ2-1,CTSSLSGSRKNEQFF
TRBV13,TRBJ2-1,CASSPRLARGSYNEQFF
TRBV4-3,TRBJ2-6,CASSAGTGLGANVLTF
TRBV4-1,TRBJ1-2,CASSQDPEAAYGYTF
TRBV5-6,TRBJ2-1,CASSLAMASARNEQFF